The 3 T cell receptor beta chains listed next were all sequenced from one sample in a study of blood T cell repertoires in COVID-19. The assay was immunoSEQ multiplex PCR, and TCRdb's table has in-frame clones only and misses some. The sample has about 35,000 clones, around 82% seen once; the top ten hold about 42%. Input material: peripheral blood. The receptors derive from an elderly man with active or convalescent COVID-19.

This chain links TRBV30 with TRBJ1-5, with TRBD1 as a possible D gene (6 bases). This CDR3 spans 17 amino acids. Germline CDR1 is GTSNPN and CDR2 is SVGIG (reference sequence). The V end was cut by 1 base, the J end by 0 bases, with 16 bases between. CDR3 DNA: TGTGCCTGGAGTGGGGACACGGGGTACTATAGCAATCAGCCCCAGCATTTT. This encodes CAWSGDTGYYSNQPQHF.

The J gene is TRBJ1-1, the V gene TRBV6-6, with 7 bases matching TRBD1. Per the germline V gene, CDR1 is MNHNY and CDR2 is SVGAGI (reference sequence). This CDR3 contains 15 residues. Trimming took 5 bases from V and 0 from J; bases not matched to a gene: 6. The CDR3: CASSGSDRLNTEAFF. For the CDR3, the DNA is TGTGCCAGCAGTGGCTCGGACAGGCTGAACACTGAAGCTTTCTTT.

The V gene is TRBV19, the J gene TRBJ1-1; tentative D call: TRBD1 (5 bases). The CDR3 totals 15 residues. Between the trimmed V and J ends, which lost 4 bases and 5 bases, there was a span of 17 bases. Germline-derived CDR1 and CDR2 are LNHDA and SQIVND (reference sequence). In DNA, the CDR3 is TGTGCCAGTAGTAGCCAGGGCCGCTCTGGGACTGAAGCTTTCTTT. Translating gives CASSSQGRSGTEAFF.